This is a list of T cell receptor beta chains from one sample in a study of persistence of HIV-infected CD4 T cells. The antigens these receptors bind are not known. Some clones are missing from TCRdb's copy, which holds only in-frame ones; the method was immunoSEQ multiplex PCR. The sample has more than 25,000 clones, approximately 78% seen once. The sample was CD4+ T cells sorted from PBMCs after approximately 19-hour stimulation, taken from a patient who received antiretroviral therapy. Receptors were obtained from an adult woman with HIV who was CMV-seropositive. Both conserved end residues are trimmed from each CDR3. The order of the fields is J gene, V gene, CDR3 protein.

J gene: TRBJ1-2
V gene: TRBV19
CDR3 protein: ASSISTGGNYGYT

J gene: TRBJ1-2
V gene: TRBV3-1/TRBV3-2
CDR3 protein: ASSPWTGGYT

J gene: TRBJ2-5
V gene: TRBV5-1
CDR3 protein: ASSHLQGGAVQETQY

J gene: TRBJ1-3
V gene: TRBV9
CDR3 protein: ASSSAPVAGNTIY

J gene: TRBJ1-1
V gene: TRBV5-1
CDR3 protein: ASSLARTGGLTEAF

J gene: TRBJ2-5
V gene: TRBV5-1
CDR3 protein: ASSWGETQY

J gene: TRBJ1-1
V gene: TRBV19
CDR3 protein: ASSRALALNTEAF

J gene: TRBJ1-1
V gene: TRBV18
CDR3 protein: ASSPMGHNTEAF

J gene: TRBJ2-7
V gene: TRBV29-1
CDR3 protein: SVDTGTGGYEQY

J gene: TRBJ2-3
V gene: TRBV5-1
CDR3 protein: ASSLDPRADTQY

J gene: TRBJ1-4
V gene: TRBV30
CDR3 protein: AWSEGAGEKLF

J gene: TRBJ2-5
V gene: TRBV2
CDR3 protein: ASNRGTQETQY

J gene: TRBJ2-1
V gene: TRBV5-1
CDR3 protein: ASSYENRVGEQF

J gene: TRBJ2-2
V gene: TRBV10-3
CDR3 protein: AISDRQNLNTGELF

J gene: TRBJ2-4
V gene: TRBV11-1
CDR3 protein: ASSTSDRPQRIQY

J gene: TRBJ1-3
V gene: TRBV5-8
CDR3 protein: ASSRGQGVSGNTIY

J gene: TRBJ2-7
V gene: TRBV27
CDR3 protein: ASTIQWRGRDLSYEQY

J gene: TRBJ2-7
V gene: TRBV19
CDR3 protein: ASSIVPTGSRYEQY

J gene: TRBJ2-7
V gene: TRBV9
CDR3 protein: ASSWTASSYEQY

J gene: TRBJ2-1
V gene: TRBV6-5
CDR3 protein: ASSYSTGGNEQF

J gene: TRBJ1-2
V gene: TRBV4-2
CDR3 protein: ASSQEAQGAHGYT

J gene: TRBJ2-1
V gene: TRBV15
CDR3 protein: ATSRDRGASYNEQF

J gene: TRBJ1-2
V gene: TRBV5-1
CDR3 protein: ASSGTTGLVYGYT

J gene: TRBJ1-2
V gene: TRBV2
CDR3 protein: ASSEAGAGMWSGYT

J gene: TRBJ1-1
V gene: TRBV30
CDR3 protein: ASRGGPTEAF

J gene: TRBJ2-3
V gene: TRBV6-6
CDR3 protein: ASSYSPTDTQY

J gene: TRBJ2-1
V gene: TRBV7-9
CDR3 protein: ASSLSSLAGGEQF

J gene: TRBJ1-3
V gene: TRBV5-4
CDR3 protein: ASSSRDSSGNTIY

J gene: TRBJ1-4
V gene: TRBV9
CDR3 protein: ASSSGLQTNEKLF

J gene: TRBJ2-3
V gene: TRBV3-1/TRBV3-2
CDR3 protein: ASSPRTSGAGDTQY

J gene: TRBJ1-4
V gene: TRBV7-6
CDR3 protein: ASSLGQSGKLF

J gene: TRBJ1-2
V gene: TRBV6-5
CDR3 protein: ASRTGRGYT

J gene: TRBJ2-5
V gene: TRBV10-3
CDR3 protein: AISGARGGGETQY

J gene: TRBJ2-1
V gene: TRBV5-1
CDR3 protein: ASSLVADNEQF

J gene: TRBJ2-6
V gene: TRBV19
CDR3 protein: ASRLDHSGANVLT

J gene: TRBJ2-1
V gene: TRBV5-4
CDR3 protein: AGGKGESYNEQF

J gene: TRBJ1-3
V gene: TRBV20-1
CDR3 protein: SALQGNTIY

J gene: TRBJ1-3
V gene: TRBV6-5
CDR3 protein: ASSSRGQGNTIY

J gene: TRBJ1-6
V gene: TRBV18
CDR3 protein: ASSQSGRDNSPLH

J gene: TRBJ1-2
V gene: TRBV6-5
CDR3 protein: ASRYLGTGFYGYT

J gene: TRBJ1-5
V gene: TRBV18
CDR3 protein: ASSRGPTGGGQPQH

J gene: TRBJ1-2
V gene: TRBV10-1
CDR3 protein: ASSAGLSYGYT

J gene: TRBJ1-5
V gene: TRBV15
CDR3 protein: ATSRDNPRDQPQH

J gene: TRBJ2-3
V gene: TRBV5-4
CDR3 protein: ASSDLAGGRGDTQY

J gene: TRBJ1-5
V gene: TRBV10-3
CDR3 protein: AISARDSNQPQH

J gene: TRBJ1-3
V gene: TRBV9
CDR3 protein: ASARAGAGNTIY

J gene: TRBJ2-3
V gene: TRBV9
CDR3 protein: ASSVVGRAASTDTQY

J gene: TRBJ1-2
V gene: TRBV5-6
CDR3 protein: ASSATGEGYT

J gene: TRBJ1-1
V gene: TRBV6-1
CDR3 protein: ASSLAASGHEAF

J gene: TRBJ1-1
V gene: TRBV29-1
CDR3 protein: SVGRDINTEAF

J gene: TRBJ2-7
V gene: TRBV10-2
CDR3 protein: ASSEQSVYEQY

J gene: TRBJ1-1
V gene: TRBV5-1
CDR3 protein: ASSFSGTGGPSTEAF

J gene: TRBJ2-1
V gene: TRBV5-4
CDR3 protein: ASSLGLRASHNEQF

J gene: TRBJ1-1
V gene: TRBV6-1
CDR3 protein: ASSESVNRMVAF

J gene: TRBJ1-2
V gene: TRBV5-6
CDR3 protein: ASSLANRPYGYT